A selection of T cell receptor beta chains follows, all from one sample in a study of OX40 agonist ivuxolimab in advanced cancers. TCRdb's table, derived via immunoSEQ multiplex PCR, lists solely in-frame clones and lacks some. The table shows 65,000 to 85,000 clones, with under 90% occurring only once. Sequencing used CD4+ or CD8+ T cells sorted from blood, obtained in a trial of the OX40 agonist ivuxolimab. Source of these receptors: an adult with an advanced solid tumor such as melanoma, head and neck, liver or kidney cancer. Each CDR3 is given with its conserved first and last residue. The order of the fields is D gene, clone size, V gene, J gene, CDR3 protein, CDR3 DNA. The D gene is left open where the match is weak. For some rows the clone size is stated as once, few or many, or as a class when expanded; others skip it.

NA	NA	TRBV4-1	TRBJ1-2	CASSGLGAYNYGYTF	TGCGCCAGCAGCGGCCTCGGGGCATATAACTATGGCTACACCTTC
NA	few	TRBV6-6	TRBJ2-1	CASSYISKSSYNEQFF	TGTGCCAGCAGTTACATCAGTAAGAGCTCCTACAATGAGCAGTTCTTC
NA	NA	TRBV7-9	TRBJ1-3	CASSPDRAQLGNTIYF	TGTGCCAGCAGCCCCGATAGGGCCCAGTTAGGAAACACCATATATTTT
NA	NA	TRBV5-1	TRBJ1-1	CASSQQGSNTEAFF	TGCGCCAGCAGCCAACAGGGATCGAACACTGAAGCTTTCTTT
TRBD2	NA	TRBV19	TRBJ2-3	CASSRSLAGDSDDTQYF	TGTGCCAGTAGTAGATCCTTAGCGGGGGATTCCGATGATACGCAGTATTTT
NA	NA	TRBV12-5	TRBJ1-5	CASGLIRERIGQPQHF	TGTGCTAGTGGTTTGATCAGGGAGAGGATCGGTCAGCCCCAGCATTTT
NA	NA	TRBV12-5	TRBJ1-2	CASGLVMTANYGYTF	TGTGCTAGTGGTTTGGTAATGACGGCTAACTATGGCTACACCTTC
NA	NA	TRBV7-2	TRBJ1-3	CASSLRRGPNSGNTIYF	TGTGCCAGCAGCTTAAGAAGGGGACCGAACTCTGGAAACACCATATATTTT
NA	NA	TRBV19	TRBJ2-3	CASSIATLDTQYF	TGTGCCAGTAGTATAGCAACCCTAGATACGCAGTATTTT
TRBD2	once	TRBV5-1	TRBJ2-3	CASSLILAGSTDTQYF	TGCGCCAGCAGCCTCATACTAGCGGGGAGCACAGATACGCAGTATTTT
NA	NA	TRBV4-3	TRBJ2-1	CASSQVRGAGSYNEQFF	TGCGCCAGCAGCCAAGTGCGGGGAGCCGGCTCCTACAATGAGCAGTTCTTC
NA	once	TRBV7-2	TRBJ2-1	CASSLNTGVRNNEQFF	TGTGCCAGCAGCTTGAATACGGGAGTTAGAAACAATGAGCAGTTCTTC
NA	NA	TRBV7-9	TRBJ1-3	CASSRMTDSGNTIYF	TGTGCCAGCAGCCGGATGACAGACTCTGGAAACACCATATATTTT
NA	NA	TRBV5-1	TRBJ2-1	CASSWGTLNNEQFF	TGCGCCAGCAGCTGGGGAACTCTAAACAATGAGCAGTTCTTC
NA	NA	TRBV28	TRBJ1-5	CASSSRGEPQHF	TGTGCCAGCAGTTCTCGAGGGGAACCCCAGCATTTT
TRBD2	NA	TRBV6-5	TRBJ2-1	CASSYRGLAGASEQFF	TGTGCCAGCAGTTACCGAGGACTAGCGGGGGCGAGTGAGCAGTTCTTC
TRBD2	NA	TRBV6-6	TRBJ2-7	CASSLADSSYEQYF	TGTGCCAGCAGCCTAGCGGATAGCTCCTACGAGCAGTACTTC
NA	NA	TRBV5-1	TRBJ1-1	CASRPGHRNTEAFF	TGCGCCAGTAGGCCGGGACATCGAAACACTGAAGCTTTCTTT
NA	NA	TRBV6-6	TRBJ1-1	CASSYLGGRGAFF	TGTGCCAGCAGTTACTTGGGCGGACGTGGAGCTTTCTTT
TRBD1	NA	TRBV5-1	TRBJ2-2	CASNPGQGYTGELFF	TGCGCCAGTAACCCGGGACAGGGGTACACCGGGGAGCTGTTTTTT
NA	NA	TRBV12-5	TRBJ1-1	CASGFILVGAFF	TGTGCTAGTGGTTTCATACTGGTCGGCGCTTTCTTT
TRBD1	NA	TRBV9	TRBJ1-5	CASSEGGQGTYQPQHF	TGTGCCAGCAGCGAGGGGGGACAGGGGACGTATCAGCCCCAGCATTTT
TRBD1	NA	TRBV30	TRBJ1-6	CAWRTGGTSPLHF	TGTGCCTGGCGGACAGGGGGCACTTCACCCCTCCACTTT
NA	once	TRBV11-2	TRBJ1-2	CASSAHTYGYTF	TGTGCCAGCAGCGCCCACACTTATGGCTACACCTTC
NA	NA	TRBV6-5	TRBJ1-2	CASSPTGNHGYTF	TGTGCCAGCAGCCCCACAGGGAATCATGGCTACACCTTC
TRBD2	NA	TRBV25-1	TRBJ2-1	CASSDGRLAYNEQFF	TGTGCCAGCAGTGACGGTAGACTAGCGTACAATGAGCAGTTCTTC
NA	NA	TRBV12-5	TRBJ1-3	CASGTVSGNTIYF	TGTGCTAGTGGCACAGTCTCTGGAAACACCATATATTTT